The 11 T cell receptor beta chains listed next were all sequenced from one sample in a study of T cell repertoires in cytomegalovirus infection. TCRdb re-called the reads with MiXCR, one entry per CDR3 protein. The data hold a few hundred thousand distinct CDR3 sequences, with over 7.5% observed a single time. The sequencing sample was made of PBMCs. These receptors originate from a human donor in good health (CMV status not recorded). Some clones in this sample may be carry-over from other donors' samples.

In its sample, this clonotype was seen a few times. The chain links TRBV20-1 to TRBJ2-3; TRBD2 matches 9 bases. Looked up from germline, CDR1 is DFQATT and CDR2 is SNEGSKA (reference sequence). V shed 6 bases, J shed 0 bases, and the junction held 10 bases outside the gene matches. This CDR3 contains 16 residues. CDR3 sequence reads: CSADSGGRGSTDTQYF. The DNA of the CDR3 is TGCAGTGCGGATAGCGGGGGACGAGGGAGCACAGATACGCAGTATTTT.

The chain recombines TRBV6-6 with TRBJ2-7; 8 positions match TRBD1. The V gene's germline CDR1 is MNHNY and CDR2 SVGAGI (reference sequence). J lost 2 bases, V lost 5 bases, and 5 bases had no gene match. CDR3 length: 14 amino acids. CDR3 DNA: TGTGCCAGCAGTGACAGGGGCGCAACCTACGAGCAGTACTTC. Translated, it gives CASSDRGATYEQYF.

This clonotype was counted at least ten times. CDR3 coding DNA: TGTGCCAGCAGCCAAGATAGAGCGGGGTTTGGAGAGACCCAGTACTTC. Its translation: CASSQDRAGFGETQYF. V and J are TRBV4-2 and TRBJ2-5; the match to TRBD2 covers 7 bases. Germline assignment: CDR1 LGHNA and CDR2 YNFKEQ. The CDR3 consists of 16 residues. J was trimmed by 4 bases and V by 0 bases; bases with no gene match: 8.

The chain couples TRBV6-2 or TRBV6-3 to TRBJ1-1, with D unresolved. The CDR3 loop spans 13 amino acids. Trimming shortened V by 0 bases and J by 4 bases, and 6 bases separated the two germline ends. Germline loops: CDR1 MNHEY, CDR2 SVGEGT. CDR3 coding DNA: TGTGCCAGCAGTTACTCGCGGGCCACTGAAGCTTTCTTT. Protein: CASSYSRATEAFF.

This clonotype was seen a handful of times. This sequence joins TRBV20-1 and TRBJ2-7; 11 positions match TRBD2. V dropped 3 bases and J dropped 3; count of bases not matched to a gene: 10. The CDR3 runs to 16 residues. Germline-derived CDR1 and CDR2 are DFQATT and SNEGSKA (reference sequence). CDR3 nucleotide sequence: TGCAGTGCTAGCGGGACTAGCGGAAACCAAGGCTACGAGCAGTACTTC. This translates into CSASGTSGNQGYEQYF.

Many counts were recorded for this clonotype. The V gene is TRBV7-2, the J gene TRBJ2-7; 11 bases map to TRBD1. The germline CDR1 and CDR2 sequences are SGHTA and FQGNSA. This CDR3 contains 14 residues. The V and J ends lost 6 bases and 1 base, in that order; junction bases with no gene match: 2. The CDR3 nucleotides are TGTGCCAGCAGTCGGGACAGGGGGTCCTACGAGCAGTACTTC. It encodes CASSRDRGSYEQYF.

This clonotype has more than one count but fewer than ten. The chain combines TRBV6-1 with TRBJ2-2; D is perhaps TRBD2 (5 bases). Per the germline V gene, CDR1 is MNHNS and CDR2 is SASEGT. Trimming stripped 10 bases from V and 6 bases from J, with 6 bases between. The CDR3 is 10 amino acids. Here the CDR3 reads CATGAGELFF. The CDR3 DNA follows: TGTGCCACCGGGGCCGGGGAGCTGTTTTTT.

This clonotype occurred many times. This sequence joins TRBV30 and TRBJ1-5, with 8 positions matching TRBD1. The CDR3 has 16 amino acids. CDR1 is GTSNPN and CDR2 is SVGIG in the germline V gene (reference sequence). V trimming: 3 bases; J trimming: 0 bases; junction bases outside the gene matches: 7. CDR3 in amino acids: CAWRDRDSYSNQPQHF. In DNA, the CDR3 is TGTGCCTGGAGGGACAGGGATTCATATAGCAATCAGCCCCAGCATTTT.

This clonotype was recorded at least ten times. V gene TRBV10-3 combines with J gene TRBJ2-3; 10 positions agree with TRBD2. Germline values: CDR1 ENHRY, CDR2 SYGVKD. Losses at the gene ends were 5 bases for V and 4 bases for J; bases not matched to a gene: 6. This CDR3 has 15 residues. This CDR3 reads CAISQAGGHADTQYF. Written as DNA, the CDR3 is TGTGCCATCAGTCAAGCGGGAGGGCACGCAGATACGCAGTATTTT.

This clonotype occurred many times. The junction and the germline gene differ at one end; a read error may be behind it. This chain joins TRBV4-1 and TRBJ2-5; D possibly corresponds to TRBD2 (5 bases). There are 13 residues in the CDR3. In germline, CDR1 is MGHRA, CDR2 YSYEKL. CDR3 DNA: TGCGCCAGCAGCCAAGAGGAGGCTAGCACCCAGAACTTC. Translation: CASSQEEASTQNF.

A few counts support this clonotype. CDR3 DNA sequence: TGTGCCAGCACCACGGGAGGGGCGGCCACTGAAGCTTTCTTT. Its protein product is CASTTGGAATEAFF. The V and J genes are TRBV28 and TRBJ1-1, with D perhaps matching TRBD1 (5 bases). This CDR3 contains 14 residues. V was cut by 7 bases and J by 4 bases, with 16 bases left in between. CDR1 and CDR2 (germline): MDHEN, SYDVKM.